Listed below are T cell receptor beta chains from one sample, sequenced in a study of T cell responses to AZD1222 COVID-19 vaccine. Profiled with immunoSEQ multiplex PCR; TCRdb holds only in-frame clones, not every one. The sample lists around 160,000 clones, more than 70% occurring once. The starting material was peripheral blood, obtained on day 0 of AZD1222 vaccination. The receptors were gathered from an adult in good health. CDR3s include the opening cysteine and the closing phenylalanine or tryptophan. The D gene is left open where the match is weak.

V	D	J	CDR3	DNA
TRBV6-5	.	TRBJ1-1	CASSYGRNTEAFF	TGTGCCAGCAGTTACGGGCGGAACACTGAAGCTTTCTTT
TRBV19	.	TRBJ1-4	CASKPGRLPYNEKLFF	TGTGCCAGTAAACCGGGCAGACTTCCTTATAATGAAAAACTGTTTTTT
TRBV29-1	TRBD1	TRBJ2-6	CSARGSGGANVLTF	TGCAGCGCCAGGGGGTCGGGTGGGGCCAACGTCCTGACTTTC
TRBV5-6	TRBD2	TRBJ2-7	CASSRSEAGPFYEQYF	TGTGCCAGCAGCCGCAGCGAAGCGGGGCCCTTCTACGAGCAGTACTTC
TRBV5-1	.	TRBJ2-2	CASSLDSANTGELFF	TGCGCCAGCAGCTTGGACAGCGCGAACACCGGGGAGCTGTTTTTT
TRBV7-9	TRBD2	TRBJ2-2	CASRALAGEVGELFF	TGTGCCAGCAGAGCGCTAGCGGGGGAGGTCGGGGAGCTGTTTTTT
TRBV9	.	TRBJ1-1	CASSAYGTEAFF	TGTGCCAGCAGCGCCTACGGGACTGAAGCTTTCTTT
TRBV30	.	TRBJ1-2	CASPGILYGYTF	TGTGCCTCTCCGGGGATACTCTATGGCTACACCTTC
TRBV7-3	.	TRBJ2-2	CASSARVVGELFF	TGTGCCAGCAGCGCCCGGGTGGTCGGGGAGCTGTTTTTT
TRBV2	.	TRBJ2-7	CASREDTGSYEQYF	TGTGCCAGCAGAGAGGACACCGGCTCCTACGAGCAGTACTTC
TRBV14	.	TRBJ1-2	CASSPRPVQGGGYTF	TGTGCCAGCAGCCCTCGCCCCGTCCAGGGCGGAGGCTACACCTTC
TRBV20-1	.	TRBJ1-2	CSASTRGGYTF	TGCAGTGCCTCAACACGGGGAGGCTACACCTTC
TRBV5-1	TRBD1	TRBJ1-2	CASSLSGTGPSMGGYTF	TGCGCCAGCAGCTTATCCGGGACAGGGCCGAGTATGGGGGGCTACACCTTC
TRBV13	TRBD1	TRBJ1-2	CASSPRDRFYGYTF	TGTGCCAGCAGCCCCCGGGACAGGTTCTATGGCTACACCTTC
TRBV7-2	TRBD1	TRBJ2-7	CASSLAPLQGAQEQYF	TGTGCCAGCAGCTTAGCGCCGTTACAGGGGGCTCAAGAGCAGTACTTC
TRBV10-3	.	TRBJ1-2	CAISEGGGYTF	TGTGCCATCAGTGAGGGAGGTGGCTACACCTTC
TRBV19	TRBD2	TRBJ2-2	CASSIALAGEISNTGELFF	TGTGCCAGTAGTATAGCCCTAGCGGGGGAGATCTCGAACACCGGGGAGCTGTTTTTT